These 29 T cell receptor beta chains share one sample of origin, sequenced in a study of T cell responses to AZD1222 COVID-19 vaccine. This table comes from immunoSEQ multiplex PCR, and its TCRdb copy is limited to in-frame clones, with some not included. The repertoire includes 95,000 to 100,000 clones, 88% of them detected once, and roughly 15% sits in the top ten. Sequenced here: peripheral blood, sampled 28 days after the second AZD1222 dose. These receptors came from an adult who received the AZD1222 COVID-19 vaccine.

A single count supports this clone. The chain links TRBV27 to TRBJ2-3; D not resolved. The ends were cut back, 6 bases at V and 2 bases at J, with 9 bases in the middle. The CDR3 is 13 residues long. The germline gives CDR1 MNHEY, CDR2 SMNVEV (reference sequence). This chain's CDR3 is CASSPPDTDTQYF. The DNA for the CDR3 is TGTGCCAGCAGCCCCCCAGACACAGATACGCAGTATTTT.

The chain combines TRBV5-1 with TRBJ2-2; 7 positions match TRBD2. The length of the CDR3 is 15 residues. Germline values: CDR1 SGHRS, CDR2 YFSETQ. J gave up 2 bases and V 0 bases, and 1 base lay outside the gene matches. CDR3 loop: CASSLASGNTGELFF. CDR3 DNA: TGCGCCAGCAGCTTGGCTAGCGGAAACACCGGGGAGCTGTTTTTT. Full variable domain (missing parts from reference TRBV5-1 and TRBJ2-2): KAGVTQTPRYLIKTRGQQVTLSCSPISGHRSVSWYQQTPGQGLQFLFEYFSETQRNKGNFPGRFSGRQFSNSRSEMNVSTLELGDSALYLCASSLASGNTGELFFGEGSRLTVL.

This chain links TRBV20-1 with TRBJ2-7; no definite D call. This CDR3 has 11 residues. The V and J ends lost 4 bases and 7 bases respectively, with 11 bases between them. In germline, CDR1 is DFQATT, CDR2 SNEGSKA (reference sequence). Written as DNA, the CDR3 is TGCAGTGCTATTGGCAGTTTAGAGCAGTACTTC. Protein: CSAIGSLEQYF.

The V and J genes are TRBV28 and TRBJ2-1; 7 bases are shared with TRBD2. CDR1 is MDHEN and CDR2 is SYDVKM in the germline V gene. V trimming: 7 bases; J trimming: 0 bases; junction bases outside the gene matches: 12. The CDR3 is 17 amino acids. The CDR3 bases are TGTGCCAGCACCTCCGCGGGGGAGCGAAGCTCCTACAATGAGCAGTTCTTC. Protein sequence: CASTSAGERSSYNEQFF.

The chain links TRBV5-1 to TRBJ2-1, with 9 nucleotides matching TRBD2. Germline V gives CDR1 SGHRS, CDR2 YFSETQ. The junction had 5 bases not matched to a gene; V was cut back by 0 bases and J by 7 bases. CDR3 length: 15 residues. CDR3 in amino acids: CASSLGAGGRNEQFF. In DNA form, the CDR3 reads TGCGCCAGCAGCTTGGGTGCGGGAGGGAGGAATGAGCAGTTCTTC.

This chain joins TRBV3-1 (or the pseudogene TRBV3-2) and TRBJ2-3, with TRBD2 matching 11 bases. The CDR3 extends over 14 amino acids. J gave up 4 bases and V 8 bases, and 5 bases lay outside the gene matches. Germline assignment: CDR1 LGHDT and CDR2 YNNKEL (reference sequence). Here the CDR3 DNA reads TGTGCCAGCTCCACTAGCGGGAGCCCAGATACGCAGTATTTT. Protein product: CASSTSGSPDTQYF.

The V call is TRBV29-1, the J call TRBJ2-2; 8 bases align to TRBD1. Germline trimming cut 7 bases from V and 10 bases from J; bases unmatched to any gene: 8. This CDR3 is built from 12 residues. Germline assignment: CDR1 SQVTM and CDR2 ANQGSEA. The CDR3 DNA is TGCAGCGGTGGACAGGGTGGGGAGGAGCTGTTTTTT. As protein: CSGGQGGEELFF.

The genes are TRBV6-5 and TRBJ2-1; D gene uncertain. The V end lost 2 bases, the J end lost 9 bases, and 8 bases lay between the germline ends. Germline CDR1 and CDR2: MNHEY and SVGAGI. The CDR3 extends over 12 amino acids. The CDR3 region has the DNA TGTGCCAGCAGTTACCGGTTAGGTGAGCAGTTCTTC. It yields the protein CASSYRLGEQFF.

The DNA for the CDR3 is TGTGCCAGTAGTATGGGACAGGGAAGGGTCTATGGCTACACCTTC. Amino acids: CASSMGQGRVYGYTF. The chain combines TRBV19 with TRBJ1-2; 9 positions match TRBD1. The CDR3 covers 15 residues. CDR1 and CDR2 (germline): LNHDA, SQIVND (reference sequence). After removal of 3 bases from V and 4 bases from J, the junction contained 6 bases not matched to a gene.

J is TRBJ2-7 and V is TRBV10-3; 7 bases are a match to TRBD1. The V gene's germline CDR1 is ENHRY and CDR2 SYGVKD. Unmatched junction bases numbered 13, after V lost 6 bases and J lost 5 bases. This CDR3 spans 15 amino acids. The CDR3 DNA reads TGTGCCATCAGCTCGACAGGGTTTAATGACAACGAGCAGTACTTC. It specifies CAISSTGFNDNEQYF.

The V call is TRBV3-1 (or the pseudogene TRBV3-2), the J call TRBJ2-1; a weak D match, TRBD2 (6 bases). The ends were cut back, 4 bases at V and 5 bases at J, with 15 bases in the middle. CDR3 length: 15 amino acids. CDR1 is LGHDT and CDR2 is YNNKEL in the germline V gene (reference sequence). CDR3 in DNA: TGTGCCAGCAGCCCTACCCAGGGACTGCACAATGAGCAGTTCTTC. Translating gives CASSPTQGLHNEQFF.

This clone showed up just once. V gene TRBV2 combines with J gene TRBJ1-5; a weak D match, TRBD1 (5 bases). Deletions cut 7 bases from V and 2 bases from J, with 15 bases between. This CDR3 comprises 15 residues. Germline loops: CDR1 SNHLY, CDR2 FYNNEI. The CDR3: CASTWGRGGNQPQHF. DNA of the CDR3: TGTGCCAGCACATGGGGCCGAGGGGGCAATCAGCCCCAGCATTTT. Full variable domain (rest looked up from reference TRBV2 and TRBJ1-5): EPEVTQTPSHQVTQMGQEVILRCVPISNHLYFYWYRQILGQKVEFLVSFYNNEISEKSEIFDDQFSVERPDGSNFTLKIRSTKLEDSAMYFCASTWGRGGNQPQHFGDGTRLSIL.

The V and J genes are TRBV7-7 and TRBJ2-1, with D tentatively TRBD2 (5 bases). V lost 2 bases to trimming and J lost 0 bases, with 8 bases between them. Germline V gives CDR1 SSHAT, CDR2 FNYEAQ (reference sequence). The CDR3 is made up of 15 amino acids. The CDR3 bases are TGTGCCAGCAGCTTAAGAAGCGGCTCCTACAATGAGCAGTTCTTC. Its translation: CASSLRSGSYNEQFF. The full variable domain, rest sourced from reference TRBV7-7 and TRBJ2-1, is GAGVSQSPRYKVTKRGQDVTLRCDPISSHATLYWYQQALGQGPEFLTYFNYEAQPDKSGLPSDRFSAERPEGSISTLTIQRTEQRDSAMYRCASSLRSGSYNEQFFGPGTRLTVL.

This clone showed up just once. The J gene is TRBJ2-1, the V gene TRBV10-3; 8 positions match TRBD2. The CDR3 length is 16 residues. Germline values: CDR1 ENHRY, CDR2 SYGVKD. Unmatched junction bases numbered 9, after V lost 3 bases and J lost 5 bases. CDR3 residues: CAISDSSGRSHNEQFF. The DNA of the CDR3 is TGTGCCATCAGTGATTCCAGCGGGAGATCCCACAATGAGCAGTTCTTC.

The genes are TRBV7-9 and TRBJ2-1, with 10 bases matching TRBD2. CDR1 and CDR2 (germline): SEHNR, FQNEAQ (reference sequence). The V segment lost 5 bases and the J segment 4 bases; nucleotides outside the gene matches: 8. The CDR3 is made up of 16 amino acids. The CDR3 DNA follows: TGTGCCAGCAGCGACACTAGCGGGACCTTATACAATGAGCAGTTCTTC. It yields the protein CASSDTSGTLYNEQFF.

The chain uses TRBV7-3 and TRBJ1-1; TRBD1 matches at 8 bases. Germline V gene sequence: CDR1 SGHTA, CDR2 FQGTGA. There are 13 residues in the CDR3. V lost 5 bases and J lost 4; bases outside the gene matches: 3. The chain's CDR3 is CASSDTGGTEAFF. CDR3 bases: TGTGCCAGCAGCGACACAGGGGGCACTGAAGCTTTCTTT.

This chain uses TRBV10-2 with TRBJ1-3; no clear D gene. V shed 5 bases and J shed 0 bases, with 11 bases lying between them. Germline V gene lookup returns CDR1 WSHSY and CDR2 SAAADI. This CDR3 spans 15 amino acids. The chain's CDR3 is CASSNFGDSGNTIYF. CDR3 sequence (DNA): TGCGCCAGCAGTAATTTCGGGGACTCTGGAAACACCATATATTTT.

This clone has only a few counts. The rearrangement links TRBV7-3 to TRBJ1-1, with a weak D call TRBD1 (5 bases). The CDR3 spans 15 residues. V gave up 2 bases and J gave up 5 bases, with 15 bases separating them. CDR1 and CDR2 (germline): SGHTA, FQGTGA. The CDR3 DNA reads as TGTGCCAGCAGCTTAGACGGGTCTGAGGGGACTGAAGCTTTCTTT. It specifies CASSLDGSEGTEAFF.

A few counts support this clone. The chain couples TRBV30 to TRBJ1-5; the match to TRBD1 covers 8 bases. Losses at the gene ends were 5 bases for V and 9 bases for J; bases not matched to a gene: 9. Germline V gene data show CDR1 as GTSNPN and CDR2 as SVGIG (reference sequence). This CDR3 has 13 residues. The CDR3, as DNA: TGTGCCTGGGGACAGGGCTCAAAGGGGCCCCAGCATTTT. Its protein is CAWGQGSKGPQHF.

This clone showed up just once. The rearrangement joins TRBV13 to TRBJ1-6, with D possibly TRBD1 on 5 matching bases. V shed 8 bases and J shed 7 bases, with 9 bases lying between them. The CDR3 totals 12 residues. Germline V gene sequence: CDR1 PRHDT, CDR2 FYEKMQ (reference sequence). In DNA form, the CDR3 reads TGTGCCAGCTCGACAGAAAATTCACCCCTCCACTTT. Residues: CASSTENSPLHF.

The CDR3 DNA follows: TGTGCCAGCAGTACTAACGCGGGAGATACGCAGTATTTT. Translating gives CASSTNAGDTQYF. The chain has TRBV28 and TRBJ2-3; D might be TRBD2 (5 bases). The CDR3 is 13 residues long. Trimming left V 5 bases short and J 5 bases short, with 11 bases between. CDR1 is MDHEN, CDR2 SYDVKM, per germline.

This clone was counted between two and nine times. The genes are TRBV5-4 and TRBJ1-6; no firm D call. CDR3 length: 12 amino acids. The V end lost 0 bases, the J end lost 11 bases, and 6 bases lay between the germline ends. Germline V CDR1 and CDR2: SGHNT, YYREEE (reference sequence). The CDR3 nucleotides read TGTGCCAGCAGCTTGGGGCAGCCACCCCTCCACTTT. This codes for CASSLGQPPLHF.

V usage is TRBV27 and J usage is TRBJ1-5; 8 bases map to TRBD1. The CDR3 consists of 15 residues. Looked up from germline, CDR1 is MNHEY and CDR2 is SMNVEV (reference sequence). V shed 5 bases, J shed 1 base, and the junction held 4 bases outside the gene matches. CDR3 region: CASSQDRASNQPQHF. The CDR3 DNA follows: TGTGCCAGCAGTCAGGACAGGGCAAGCAATCAGCCCCAGCATTTT.

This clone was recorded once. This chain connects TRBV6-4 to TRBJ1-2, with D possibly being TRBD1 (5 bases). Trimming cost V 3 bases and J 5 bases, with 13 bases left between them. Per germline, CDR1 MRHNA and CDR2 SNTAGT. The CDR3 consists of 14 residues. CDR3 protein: CASSEGRAGYGYTF. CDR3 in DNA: TGTGCCAGCAGTGAAGGCAGGGCCGGGTATGGCTACACCTTC.

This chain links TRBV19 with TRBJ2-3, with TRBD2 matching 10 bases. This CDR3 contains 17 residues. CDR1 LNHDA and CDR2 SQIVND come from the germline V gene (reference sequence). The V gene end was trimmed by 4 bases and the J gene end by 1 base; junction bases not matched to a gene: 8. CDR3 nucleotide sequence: TGTGCCAGTAGTAAATCCCACACTAGCGGGGGCACAGATACGCAGTATTTT. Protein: CASSKSHTSGGTDTQYF.

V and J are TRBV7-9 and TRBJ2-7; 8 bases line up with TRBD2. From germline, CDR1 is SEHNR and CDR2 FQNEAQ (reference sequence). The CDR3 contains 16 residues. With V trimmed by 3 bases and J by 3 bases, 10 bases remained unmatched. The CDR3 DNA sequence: TGTGCCAGCAGCTTTCTCGCGGGAGGCCCCAACTACGAGCAGTACTTC. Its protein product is CASSFLAGGPNYEQYF.

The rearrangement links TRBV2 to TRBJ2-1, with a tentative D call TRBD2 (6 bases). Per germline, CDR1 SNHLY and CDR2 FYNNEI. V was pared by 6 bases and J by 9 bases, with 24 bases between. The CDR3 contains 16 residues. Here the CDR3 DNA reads TGTGCCAGCAGAAAATCGGCGGGCCCTAGGGGAGGTGAGCAGTTCTTC. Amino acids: CASRKSAGPRGGEQFF.

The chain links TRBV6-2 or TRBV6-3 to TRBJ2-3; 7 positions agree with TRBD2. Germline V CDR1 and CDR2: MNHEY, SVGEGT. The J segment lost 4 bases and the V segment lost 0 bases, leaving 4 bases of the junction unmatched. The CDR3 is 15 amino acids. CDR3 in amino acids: CASSYSREEADTQYF. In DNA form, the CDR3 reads TGTGCCAGCAGTTACTCCCGGGAGGAGGCAGATACGCAGTATTTT.

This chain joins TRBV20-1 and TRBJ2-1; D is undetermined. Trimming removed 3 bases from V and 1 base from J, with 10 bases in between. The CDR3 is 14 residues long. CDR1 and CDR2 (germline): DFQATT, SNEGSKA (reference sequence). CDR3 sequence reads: CSASSQSSYNEQFF. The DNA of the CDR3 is TGCAGTGCTAGTAGTCAGAGTTCCTACAATGAGCAGTTCTTC.